This T cell receptor beta chain was sequenced during a study of blood T cell repertoires in COVID-19. Study summary: Sites in the United States, Italy and Spain provided acute and convalescent COVID-19 samples. Nucleic acid was either cDNA or gDNA, and it came from T cells, B-cell-depleted T cells, or PBMCs.

As processed by the authors: Reference gene primer amplification gave estimated nucleated cell counts. Measured with immunoSEQ multiplex PCR; TCRdb has only the in-frame clones, and not every one. V, J and clone size are those of that table, while D and trimming were read from the DNA. The sample shows fewer than 200,000 clones, roughly nine tenths of them seen only once. This CDR3 comprises 12 residues. Trimming took 5 bases from V and 4 from J, leaving 9 bases between them. Germline lookup yields CDR1 LNHDA and CDR2 SQIVND (reference sequence). V is TRBV19 and J is TRBJ2-7; D possibly corresponds to TRBD1 (6 bases). The sample taken for sequencing was peripheral blood. This sequence was found in a man younger than 30 who had recovered from COVID-19. Written as DNA, the CDR3 is TGTGCCAGTAGTGGGGGCCGGTACGAGCAGTACTTC. Translation: CASSGGRYEQYF.